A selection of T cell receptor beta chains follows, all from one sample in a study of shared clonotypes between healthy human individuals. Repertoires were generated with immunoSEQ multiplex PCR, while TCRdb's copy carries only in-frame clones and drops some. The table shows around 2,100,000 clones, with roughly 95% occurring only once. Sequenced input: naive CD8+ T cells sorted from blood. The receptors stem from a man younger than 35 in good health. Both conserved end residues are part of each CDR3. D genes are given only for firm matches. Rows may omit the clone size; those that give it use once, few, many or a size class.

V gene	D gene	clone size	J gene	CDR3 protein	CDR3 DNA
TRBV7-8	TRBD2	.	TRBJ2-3	CASSLRLAGTDTQYF	TGTGCCAGCAGCTTACGTCTAGCGGGGACAGATACGCAGTATTTT
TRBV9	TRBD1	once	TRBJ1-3	CASSPDRDSGNTIYF	TGTGCCAGCAGCCCCGACAGGGACTCTGGAAACACCATATATTTT
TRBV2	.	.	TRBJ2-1	CASSDLADSYNEQFF	TGTGCCAGCAGTGATTTGGCAGACTCCTACAATGAGCAGTTCTTC
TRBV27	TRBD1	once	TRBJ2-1	CASRGTGTYNEQFF	TGTGCCAGCCGCGGGACAGGGACCTACAATGAGCAGTTCTTC
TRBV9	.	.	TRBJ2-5	CASSPGGVSGETQYF	TGTGCCAGCAGCCCCGGAGGGGTGAGTGGGGAGACCCAGTACTTC
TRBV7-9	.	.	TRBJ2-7	CASSLSYEQYF	TGTGCCAGCAGCCTGTCATACGAGCAGTACTTC
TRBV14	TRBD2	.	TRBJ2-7	CASSPLPGLAAYEQYF	TGTGCCAGCAGTCCTCTACCGGGACTAGCGGCCTACGAGCAGTACTTC
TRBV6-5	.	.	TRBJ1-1	CASREGVSWEAFF	TGTGCCAGCAGGGAGGGCGTTTCCTGGGAAGCTTTCTTT
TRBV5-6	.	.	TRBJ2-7	CASSPRDSTYEQYF	TGTGCCAGCAGCCCCCGGGATTCAACCTACGAGCAGTACTTC
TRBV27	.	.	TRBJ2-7	CASRGLGGFFHEQYF	TGTGCCAGCAGGGGCCTTGGGGGGTTTTTCCACGAGCAGTACTTC
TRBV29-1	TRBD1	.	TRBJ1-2	CSVEEPGQGDYGYTF	TGCAGCGTTGAAGAACCGGGACAGGGAGACTATGGCTACACCTTC
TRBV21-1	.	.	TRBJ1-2	CASSSAKELVGQGYGYTF	TGTGCCAGCAGCTCAGCAAAGGAACTGGTGGGACAAGGCTATGGCTACACCTTC
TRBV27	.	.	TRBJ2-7	CASSPAGKEPPYSYEQYF	TGTGCCAGCAGCCCTGCCGGGAAAGAACCACCTTACTCCTACGAGCAGTACTTC
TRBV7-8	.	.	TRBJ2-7	CASSLFAGHYEQYF	TGTGCCAGCAGCTTATTCGCAGGGCACTACGAGCAGTACTTC
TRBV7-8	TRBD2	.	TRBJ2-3	CASSLSGGTTDTQYF	TGTGCCAGCAGCTTATCGGGAGGAACGACAGATACGCAGTATTTT
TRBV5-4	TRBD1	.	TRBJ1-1	CASSLLKGGSHNTEAFF	TGTGCCAGCAGCTTGCTCAAAGGGGGCTCCCACAACACTGAAGCTTTCTTT
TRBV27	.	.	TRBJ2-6	CASSPDSYTNVLTF	TGTGCCAGCAGTCCCGACAGCTACACTAACGTCCTGACTTTC
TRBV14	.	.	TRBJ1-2	CASSPTWGDRIPYQPYGYTF	TGTGCCAGCAGCCCGACGTGGGGTGACAGGATCCCCTACCAGCCCTATGGCTACACCTTC
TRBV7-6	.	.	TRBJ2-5	CASSSHDPETQYF	TGTGCCAGCAGCTCCCATGACCCGGAGACCCAGTACTTC
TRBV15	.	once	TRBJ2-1	CATSRDPRKAGDLTNEQFF	TGTGCCACCAGCAGAGATCCACGAAAAGCGGGCGACCTCACCAATGAGCAGTTCTTC
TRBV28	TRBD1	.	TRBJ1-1	CASSFGDRGNTEAFF	TGTGCCAGCAGTTTCGGGGACAGGGGGAACACTGAAGCTTTCTTT
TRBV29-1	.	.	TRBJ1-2	CSALEPGFGYTF	TGCAGCGCGCTTGAACCAGGGTTTGGCTACACCTTC
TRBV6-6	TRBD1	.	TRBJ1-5	CASSPDRGQAQPQHF	TGTGCCAGCAGCCCTGACAGGGGGCAGGCTCAGCCCCAGCATTTT
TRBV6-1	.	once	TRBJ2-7	CASSESHSYEQYF	TGTGCCAGCAGTGAATCTCACTCCTACGAGCAGTACTTC
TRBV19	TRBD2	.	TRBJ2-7	CASSIFGTSAYEQYF	TGTGCCAGTAGTATCTTCGGGACTAGCGCCTACGAGCAGTACTTC
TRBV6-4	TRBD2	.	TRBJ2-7	CASSPSGGEQYF	TGTGCCAGCAGCCCTAGCGGGGGCGAGCAGTACTTC
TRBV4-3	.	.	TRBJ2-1	CASSQDPGDNEQFF	TGCGCCAGCAGCCAAGATCCGGGGGACAATGAGCAGTTCTTC
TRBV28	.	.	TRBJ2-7	CASSSSEQYF	TGTGCCAGCAGCTCCTCCGAGCAGTACTTC
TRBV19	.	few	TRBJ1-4	CASSIDEEDEKLFF	TGTGCCAGTAGTATAGATGAGGAGGATGAAAAACTGTTTTTT
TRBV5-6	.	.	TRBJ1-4	CASSLADEKLFF	TGTGCCAGCAGCTTGGCAGATGAAAAACTGTTTTTT
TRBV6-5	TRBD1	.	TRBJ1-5	CASSYGAGGQPQHF	TGTGCCAGCAGTTACGGGGCAGGGGGTCAGCCCCAGCATTTT
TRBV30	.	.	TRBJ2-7	CALHPDGSSYEQYF	TGTGCCTTACATCCGGACGGTAGTTCCTACGAGCAGTACTTC
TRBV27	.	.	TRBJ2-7	CASSFDGGYEQYF	TGTGCCAGCAGTTTTGACGGGGGCTACGAGCAGTACTTC
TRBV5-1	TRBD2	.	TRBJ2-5	CASSLGGRTAGGSQETQYF	TGCGCCAGCAGCTTGGGGGGACGAACCGCGGGAGGCTCCCAAGAGACCCAGTACTTC